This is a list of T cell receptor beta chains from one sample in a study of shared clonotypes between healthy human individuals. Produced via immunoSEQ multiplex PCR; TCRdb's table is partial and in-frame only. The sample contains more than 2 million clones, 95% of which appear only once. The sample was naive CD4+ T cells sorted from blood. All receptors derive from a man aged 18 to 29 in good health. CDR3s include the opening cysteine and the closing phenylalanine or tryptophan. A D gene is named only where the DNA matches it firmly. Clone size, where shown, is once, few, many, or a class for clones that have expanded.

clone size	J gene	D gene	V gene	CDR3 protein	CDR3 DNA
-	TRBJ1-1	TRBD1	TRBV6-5	CASSSQGTEAFF	TGTGCCAGCAGTTCACAGGGGACTGAAGCTTTCTTT
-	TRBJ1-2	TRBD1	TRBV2	CASIRQGVGYTF	TGTGCCAGCATTAGACAGGGTGTGGGCTACACCTTC
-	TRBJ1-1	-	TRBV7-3	CASSRHPVLGQNTEAFF	TGTGCCAGCAGCCGACACCCCGTTCTTGGACAGAACACTGAAGCTTTCTTT
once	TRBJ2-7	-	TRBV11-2	CASSLVVGTYEQYF	TGTGCCAGCAGCTTAGTTGTAGGGACCTACGAGCAGTACTTC
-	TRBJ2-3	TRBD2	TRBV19	CASRLAGGRLTDTQYF	TGTGCCAGTAGATTAGCGGGGGGCCGACTCACAGATACGCAGTATTTT
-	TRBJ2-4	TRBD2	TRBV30	CAWEGTSGDNIQYF	TGTGCCTGGGAGGGGACTAGCGGGGATAACATTCAGTACTTC
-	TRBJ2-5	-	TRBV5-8	CASSLDSRQETQYF	TGTGCCAGCAGCTTGGATTCTCGTCAAGAGACCCAGTACTTC
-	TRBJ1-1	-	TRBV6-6	CASRQFLGTEAFF	TGTGCCAGCAGGCAGTTCCTGGGCACTGAAGCTTTCTTT
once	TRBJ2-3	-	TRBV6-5	CASTLPGTDTQYF	TGTGCCAGCACCCTCCCAGGCACAGATACGCAGTATTTT
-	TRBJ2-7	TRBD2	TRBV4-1	CASSQDGTSGNSYEQYF	TGCGCCAGCAGCCAAGATGGGACTAGCGGGAACTCCTACGAGCAGTACTTC
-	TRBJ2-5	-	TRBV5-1	CASSLSTEETQYF	TGCGCCAGCAGCTTGTCGACGGAAGAGACCCAGTACTTC
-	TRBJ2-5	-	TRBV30	CACPGTLKETQYF	TGTGCCTGCCCCGGGACTTTAAAAGAGACCCAGTACTTC
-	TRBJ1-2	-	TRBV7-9	CASSLGQVVFYGYTF	TGTGCCAGCAGCTTAGGACAGGTCGTTTTCTATGGCTACACCTTC
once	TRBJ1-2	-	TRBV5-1	CASSQEGAGYGYTF	TGCGCCAGCAGCCAAGAGGGCGCAGGCTATGGCTACACCTTC